A single sample gave rise to the 2 T cell receptor beta chains below, sequenced in a study of human T cells and chemical hapten exposure. The time point denotes: patch test 1, 2 weeks after DPC sensitization. Noted treatment: therapeutic diphenylcyclopropenone sensitization with weekly scalp DPC. TCRdb redid the calling of the RACE reads with MiXCR, one entry per CDR3 protein. The sample gives 80,000 to 100,000 distinct CDR3 sequences, 9.5% to 15% of which show up once; approximately 2% is in the top ten. The sequences come from whole blood, collected in connection with sensitization to the hapten diphenylcyclopropenone (DPC). These receptor sequences come from a woman between 40 and 55 years old with alopecia areata. Some clones in this sample may be carry-over from other donors' samples.

V and J are TRBV6-6 and TRBJ1-5, with TRBD1 identical over 7 bases. The V gene end was trimmed by 5 bases and the J gene end by 4 bases; junction bases not matched to a gene: 2. The CDR3 extends over 13 amino acids. Germline loops: CDR1 MNHNY, CDR2 SVGAGI (reference sequence). CDR3 sequence reads: CASSRQGNQPQHF. The CDR3 coding sequence is TGTGCCAGCAGTCGACAGGGAAATCAGCCCCAGCATTTT.

This clonotype was detected only a few times. The chain joins TRBV10-3 to TRBJ1-6; maybe TRBD1 (6 bases). CDR3 length: 16 residues. Germline V gene sequence: CDR1 ENHRY, CDR2 SYGVKD. The V end was cut by 0 bases, the J end by 7 bases, with 13 bases between. The CDR3 coding sequence is TGTGCCATCAGTGAGTCAAATATGGGGGCCAATTCACCCCTCCACTTT. Its protein is CAISESNMGANSPLHF.